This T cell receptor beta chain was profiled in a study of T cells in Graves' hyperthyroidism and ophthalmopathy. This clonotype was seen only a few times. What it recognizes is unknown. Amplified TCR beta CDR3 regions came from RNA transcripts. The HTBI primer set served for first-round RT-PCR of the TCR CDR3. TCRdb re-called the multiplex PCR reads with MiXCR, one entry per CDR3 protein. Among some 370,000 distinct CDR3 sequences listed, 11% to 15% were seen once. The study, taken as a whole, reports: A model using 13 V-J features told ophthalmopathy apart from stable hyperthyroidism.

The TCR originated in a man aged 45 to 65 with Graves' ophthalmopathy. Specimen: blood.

CDR3 bases: TGTGCCAGCAGTGAGATACAAACTAGCACAGATACGCAGTATTTT. Amino acid sequence: CASSEIQTSTDTQYF. This chain joins TRBV25-1 and TRBJ2-3, with D uncertain. Germline loops: CDR1 MGHDK, CDR2 SYGVNS. The CDR3 is 15 residues long. Trimming removed 3 bases at V and 0 bases at J, with 10 bases between.